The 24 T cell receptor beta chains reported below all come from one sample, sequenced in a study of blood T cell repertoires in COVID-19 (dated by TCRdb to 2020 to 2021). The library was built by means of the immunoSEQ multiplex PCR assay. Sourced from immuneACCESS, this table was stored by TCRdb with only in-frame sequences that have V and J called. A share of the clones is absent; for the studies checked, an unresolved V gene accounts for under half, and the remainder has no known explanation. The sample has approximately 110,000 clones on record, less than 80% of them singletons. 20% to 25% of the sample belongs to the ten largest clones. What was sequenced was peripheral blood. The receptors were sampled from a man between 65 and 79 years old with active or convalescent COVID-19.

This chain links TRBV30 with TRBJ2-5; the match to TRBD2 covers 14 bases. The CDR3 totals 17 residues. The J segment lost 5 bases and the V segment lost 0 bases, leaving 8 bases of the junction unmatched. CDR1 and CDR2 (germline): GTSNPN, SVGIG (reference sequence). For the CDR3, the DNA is TGTGCCTGGAGTGTAGGGACTAGCGGGAGCCCCAGGGAGACCCAGTACTTC. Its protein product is CAWSVGTSGSPRETQYF.

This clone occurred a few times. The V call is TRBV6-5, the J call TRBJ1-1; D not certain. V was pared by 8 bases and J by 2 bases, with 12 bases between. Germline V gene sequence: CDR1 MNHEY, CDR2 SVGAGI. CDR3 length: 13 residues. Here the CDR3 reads CASRGQRNTEAFF. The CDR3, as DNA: TGTGCCAGCCGCGGGCAGAGAAACACTGAAGCTTTCTTT.

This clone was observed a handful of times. This chain's CDR3 is CASSLTGDNTEAFF. CDR3 coding DNA: TGCGCCAGCAGCTTGACAGGAGACAACACTGAAGCTTTCTTT. This chain links TRBV5-1 with TRBJ1-1; D is possibly TRBD1 (5 bases). Trimming cost V 1 base and J 2 bases, with 9 bases left between them. Germline V lookup: CDR1 SGHRS, CDR2 YFSETQ. This CDR3 has 14 residues. The variable domain in full, with the rest retrieved from reference TRBV5-1 and TRBJ1-1, is KAGVTQTPRYLIKTRGQQVTLSCSPISGHRSVSWYQQTPGQGLQFLFEYFSETQRNKGNFPGRFSGRQFSNSRSEMNVSTLELGDSALYLCASSLTGDNTEAFFGQGTRLTVV.

CDR3 coding DNA: TGTGCCAGCAGCGGGGCAGACCAAGAGACCCAGTACTTC. Protein sequence: CASSGADQETQYF. The rearrangement links TRBV9 to TRBJ2-5; unclear D gene. Germline CDR1 is SGDLS and CDR2 is YYNGEE. The CDR3 has 13 amino acids. Trimming pared 3 bases from V and 0 bases from J, leaving 6 bases between. The whole variable domain, remainder taken from reference TRBV9 and TRBJ2-5, is DSGVTQTPKHLITATGQRVTLRCSPRSGDLSVYWYQQSLDQGLQFLIQYYNGEERAKGNILERFSAQQFPDLHSELNLSSLELGDSALYFCASSGADQETQYFGPGTRLLVL.

CDR3 in amino acids: CTSSRRLVQETQYF. In DNA, the CDR3 is TGCACCAGCAGCCGTAGACTAGTTCAAGAGACCCAGTACTTC. The genes are TRBV1 and TRBJ2-5; TRBD2 is the table's D call and was not checked against the DNA. TRBV1 is marked as a pseudogene. The length of the CDR3 is 14 residues.

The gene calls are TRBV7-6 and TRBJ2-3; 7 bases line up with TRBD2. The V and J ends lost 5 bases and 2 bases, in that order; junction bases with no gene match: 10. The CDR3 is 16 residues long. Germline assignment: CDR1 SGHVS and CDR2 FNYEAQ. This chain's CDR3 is CASSLGGGRITDTQYF. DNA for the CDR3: TGTGCCAGCAGCCTAGGAGGCGGGAGAATCACAGATACGCAGTATTTT.

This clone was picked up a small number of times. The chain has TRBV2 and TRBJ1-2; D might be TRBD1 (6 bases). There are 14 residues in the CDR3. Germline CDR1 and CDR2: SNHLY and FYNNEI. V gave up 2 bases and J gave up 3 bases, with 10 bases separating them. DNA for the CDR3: TGTGCCAGCAGTGAACAGGGGTCCCACTATGGCTACACCTTC. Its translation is CASSEQGSHYGYTF.

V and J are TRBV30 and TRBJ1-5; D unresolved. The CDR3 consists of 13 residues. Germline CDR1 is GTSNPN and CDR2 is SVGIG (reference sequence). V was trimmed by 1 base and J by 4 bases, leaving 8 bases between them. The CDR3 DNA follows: TGTGCCTGGAGTGGGGAGGGTAATCAGCCCCAGCATTTT. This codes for CAWSGEGNQPQHF.

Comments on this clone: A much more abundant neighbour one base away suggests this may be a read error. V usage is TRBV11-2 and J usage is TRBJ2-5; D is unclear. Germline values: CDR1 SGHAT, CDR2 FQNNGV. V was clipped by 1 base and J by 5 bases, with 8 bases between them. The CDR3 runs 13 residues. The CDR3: CASSLAGSETQYF. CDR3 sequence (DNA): TGTGCCAGCAGCTTAGCCGGGTCTGAGACCCAGTACTTC. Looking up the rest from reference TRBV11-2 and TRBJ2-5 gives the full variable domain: EAGVAQSPRYKIIEKRQSVAFWCNPISGHATLYWYQQILGQGPKLLIQFQNNGVVDDSQLPKDRFSAERLKGVDSTLKIQPAKLEDSAVYLCASSLAGSETQYFGPGTRLLVL.

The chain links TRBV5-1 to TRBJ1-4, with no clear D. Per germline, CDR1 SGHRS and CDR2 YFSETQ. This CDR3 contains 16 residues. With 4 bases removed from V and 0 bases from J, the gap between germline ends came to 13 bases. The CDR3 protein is CASSPGQRATNEKLFF. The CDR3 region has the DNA TGCGCCAGCAGCCCTGGTCAGCGAGCAACTAATGAAAAACTGTTTTTT.

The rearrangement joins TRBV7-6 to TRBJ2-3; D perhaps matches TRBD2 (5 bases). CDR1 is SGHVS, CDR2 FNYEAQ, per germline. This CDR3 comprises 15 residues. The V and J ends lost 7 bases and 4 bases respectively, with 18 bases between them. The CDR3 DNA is TGTGCCAGCACCCCGGTTGGAGGAGTCTCAGATACGCAGTATTTT. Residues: CASTPVGGVSDTQYF.

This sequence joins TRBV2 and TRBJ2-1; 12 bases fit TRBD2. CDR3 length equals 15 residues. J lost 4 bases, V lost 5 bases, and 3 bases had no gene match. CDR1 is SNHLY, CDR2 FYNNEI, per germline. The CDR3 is CASSSLAGGYNEQFF. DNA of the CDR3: TGTGCCAGCAGTTCTCTAGCGGGAGGGTACAATGAGCAGTTCTTC. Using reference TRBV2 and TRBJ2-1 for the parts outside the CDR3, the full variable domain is EPEVTQTPSHQVTQMGQEVILRCVPISNHLYFYWYRQILGQKVEFLVSFYNNEISEKSEIFDDQFSVERPDGSNFTLKIRSTKLEDSAMYFCASSSLAGGYNEQFFGPGTRLTVL.

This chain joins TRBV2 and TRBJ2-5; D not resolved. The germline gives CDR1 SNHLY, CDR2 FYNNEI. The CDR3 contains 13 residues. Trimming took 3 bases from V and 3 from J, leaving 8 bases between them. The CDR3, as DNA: TGTGCCAGCAGTGAGCAGGCCGAAGAGACCCAGTACTTC. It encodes CASSEQAEETQYF.

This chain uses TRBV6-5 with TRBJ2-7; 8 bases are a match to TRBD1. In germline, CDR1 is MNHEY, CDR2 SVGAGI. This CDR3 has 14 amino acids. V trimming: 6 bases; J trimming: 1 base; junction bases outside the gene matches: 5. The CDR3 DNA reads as TGTGCCAGCAGGTCCGACAGGGGTTCCTACGAGCAGTACTTC. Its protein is CASRSDRGSYEQYF.

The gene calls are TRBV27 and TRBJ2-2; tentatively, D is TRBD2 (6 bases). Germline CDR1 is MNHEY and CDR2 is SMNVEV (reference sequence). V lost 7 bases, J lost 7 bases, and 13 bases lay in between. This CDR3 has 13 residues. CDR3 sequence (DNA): TGTGCCAGCAACTATGGGGGGATCGGGGAGCTGTTTTTT. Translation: CASNYGGIGELFF.

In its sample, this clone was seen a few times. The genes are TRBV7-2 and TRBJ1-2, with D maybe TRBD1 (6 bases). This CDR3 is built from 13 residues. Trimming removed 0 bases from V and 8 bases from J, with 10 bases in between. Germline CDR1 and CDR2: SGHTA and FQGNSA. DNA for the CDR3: TGTGCCAGCAGCTTAGCATCAGGGGTCGGCTACACCTTC. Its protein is CASSLASGVGYTF.

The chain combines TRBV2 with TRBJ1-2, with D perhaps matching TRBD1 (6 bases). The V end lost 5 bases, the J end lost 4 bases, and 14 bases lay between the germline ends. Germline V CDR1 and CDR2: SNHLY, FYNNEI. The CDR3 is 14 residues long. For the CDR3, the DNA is TGTGCCAGCAGTAGACAGGCCGCTGGCTATGGCTACACCTTC. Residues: CASSRQAAGYGYTF.

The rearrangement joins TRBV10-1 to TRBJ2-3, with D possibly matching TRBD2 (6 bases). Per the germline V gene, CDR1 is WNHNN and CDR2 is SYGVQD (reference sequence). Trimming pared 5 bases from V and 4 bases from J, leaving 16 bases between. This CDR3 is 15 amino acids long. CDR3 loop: CASSRLAVLPDTQYF. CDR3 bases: TGCGCCAGCAGTCGGTTAGCGGTCCTCCCAGATACGCAGTATTTT.

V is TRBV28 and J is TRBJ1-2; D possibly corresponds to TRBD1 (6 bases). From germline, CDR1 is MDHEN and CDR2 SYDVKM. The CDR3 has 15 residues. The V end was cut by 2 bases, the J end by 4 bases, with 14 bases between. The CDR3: CASSLESGGGYGYTF. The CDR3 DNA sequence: TGTGCCAGCAGTTTAGAGTCGGGGGGCGGCTATGGCTACACCTTC.

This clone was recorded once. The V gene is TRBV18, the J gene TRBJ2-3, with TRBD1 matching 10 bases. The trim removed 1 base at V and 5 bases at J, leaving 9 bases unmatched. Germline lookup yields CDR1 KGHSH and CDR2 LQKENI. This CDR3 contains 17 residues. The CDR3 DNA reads TGTGCCAGCTCACCACTTTCGTCGACAGGGGGCTTAGATACGCAGTATTTT. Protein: CASSPLSSTGGLDTQYF.

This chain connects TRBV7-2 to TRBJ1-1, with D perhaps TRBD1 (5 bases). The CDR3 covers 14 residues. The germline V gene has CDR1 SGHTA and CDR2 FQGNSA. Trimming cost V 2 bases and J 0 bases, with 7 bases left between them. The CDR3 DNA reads TGTGCCAGCAGCTTAAGGGGAATGAACACTGAAGCTTTCTTT. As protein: CASSLRGMNTEAFF.

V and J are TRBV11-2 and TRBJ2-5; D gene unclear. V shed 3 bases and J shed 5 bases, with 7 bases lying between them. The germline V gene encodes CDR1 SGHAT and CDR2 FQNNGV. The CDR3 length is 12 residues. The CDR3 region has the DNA TGTGCCAGCAGCTTCCCGTTGGAGACCCAGTACTTC. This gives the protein CASSFPLETQYF.

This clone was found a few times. The CDR3 loop reads CASSGTGGETQYF. The CDR3 DNA sequence: TGTGCCAGCAGCGGTACAGGGGGAGAGACCCAGTACTTC. The chain links TRBV7-3 to TRBJ2-5; 8 positions agree with TRBD1. Per germline, CDR1 SGHTA and CDR2 FQGTGA. V was clipped by 5 bases and J by 4 bases; unmatched bases: 3. CDR3 length equals 13 residues.

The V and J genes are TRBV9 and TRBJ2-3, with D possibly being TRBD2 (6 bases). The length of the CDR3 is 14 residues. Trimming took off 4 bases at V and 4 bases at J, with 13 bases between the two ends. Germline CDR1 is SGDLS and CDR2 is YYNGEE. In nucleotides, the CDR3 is TGTGCCAGCAGCCCGCTAGCGTGGGCAGATACGCAGTATTTT. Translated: CASSPLAWADTQYF.